This T cell receptor beta chain emerged from a study of CD8 T cells in ankylosing spondylitis. Whole-study results and caveats: Seemingly distinctive of ankylosing spondylitis blood was a TCR beta motif formed by eight highly homologous variants. Before this, some motif variants had been reported in reactive arthritis synovial fluid and blood. Peripheral blood samples showed relatively rare disease-linked clones, and these clones were CD8+.

Points on this clonotype: Its antigen remains unknown.

TCR beta libraries were made by quantitative 5'-RACE with molecular barcodes. In TCRdb, the 5' RACE reads were re-called with MiXCR into one record per CDR3 protein. There are about 360,000 distinct CDR3 sequences in the sample; 20% to 25% occur only once, and around 13% lies in the top ten. The sample was blood, either unsorted or a sorted T cell fraction (not recorded which). The clonotype originates from a male donor with ankylosing spondylitis or in good health (not recorded which).

CDR3 protein: CASSAPGLYQETQYF. CDR3 nucleotides: TGTGCCAGCAGCGCGCCGGGACTGTACCAAGAGACCCAGTACTTC. The rearrangement uses TRBV12-3 or TRBV12-4 and TRBJ2-5, with D maybe TRBD2 (6 bases). The CDR3 is made up of 15 amino acids. Trimming left V 6 bases short and J 0 bases short, with 14 bases between.